Listed below are T cell receptor beta chains from one sample, sequenced in a study of blood T cell repertoires in COVID-19. Using immunoSEQ multiplex PCR, the repertoire was profiled, and TCRdb retains in-frame clones only, with some absent. The sample shows 450,000 to 500,000 clones, approximately 91% of them seen only once. The specimen sequenced was PBMCs or T cells enriched from blood (not recorded which). The receptors derive from a woman aged 60-75 years who had recovered from COVID-19. Each CDR3 is given with its conserved first and last residue. Fields, in order: J gene, V gene, CDR3 protein.

>TRBJ1-2|TRBV2
CASSEVGGVGYTF
>TRBJ1-5|TRBV27
CASSLSGPQHF
>TRBJ2-7|TRBV5-1
CASRPTGGDEQYF
>TRBJ2-1|TRBV12-3/TRBV12-4
CASSFRYNEQFF
>TRBJ1-2|TRBV19
CASRTTARANYGYTF
>TRBJ1-5|TRBV28
CASSSGSNQPQHF
>TRBJ1-1|TRBV6-6
CASSWTANTEAFF
>TRBJ1-6|TRBV11-2
CASSTGQTLLNSPLHF
>TRBJ2-4|TRBV9
CASSVAAENIQYF
>TRBJ1-3|TRBV27
CASRLQGAGNTIYF
>TRBJ2-3|TRBV5-4
CASQGAATDTQYF
>TRBJ2-3|TRBV5-1
CASSPAQGVPDTQYF
>TRBJ1-4|TRBV27
CASSRGQLRSEKLFF
>TRBJ2-2|TRBV6-5
CASSWGTIANTGELFF
>TRBJ1-2|TRBV2
CASSLAGYGYTF
>TRBJ1-5|TRBV28
CASSTPGQGVKQPQHF
>TRBJ1-1|TRBV29-1
CSVSPVGNTEAFF
>TRBJ2-1|TRBV30
CACRGGGPYNEQFF
>TRBJ2-5|TRBV18
CASSPAGGAQETQYF
>TRBJ2-2|TRBV2
CASKKYHDTYTGELFF
>TRBJ2-3|TRBV7-8
CASSPFYGTDTQYF
>TRBJ1-2|TRBV27
CASSLSIGGRNGYTF
>TRBJ2-7|TRBV6-1
CASSERVSYEQYF
>TRBJ1-2|TRBV28
CASSSSTGTGILSNYGYTF
>TRBJ1-2|TRBV2
CASSPLTGPNYGYTF
>TRBJ2-7|TRBV6-5
CASRRGQGSYEQYF
>TRBJ1-2|TRBV25-1
CASSDRTAPNYGYTF
>TRBJ2-7|TRBV5-5
CASSLGTVDEQYF
>TRBJ1-5|TRBV5-1
CASSMTGGRNQPQHF
>TRBJ1-2|TRBV30
CAWSFRDRRNYGYTF
>TRBJ1-1|TRBV30
CAWSVRGTTEAFF
>TRBJ2-5|TRBV4-1
CASSQGDRVLETQYF
>TRBJ2-2|TRBV10-3
CAIRSGSGELFF
>TRBJ2-1|TRBV2
CASIQGLAGGVDEQFF
>TRBJ2-2|TRBV20-1
CSATDSRELFF
>TRBJ2-3|TRBV7-2
CASSLRTSRGSTDTQYF
>TRBJ2-2|TRBV2
CASKRVVNTGELFF
>TRBJ2-1|TRBV3-1/TRBV3-2
CASGTGATYNEQFF
>TRBJ2-2|TRBV11-3
CASSLGATSSLTGELFF